This TCR beta chain was observed in a study of CD8 T cells in Susac syndrome. Points on this clonotype: Its antigen is not known.

Sequencing of TCR beta was performed on blood CD8+ and CD4+ T cells. The TEMRA cells underwent FACS enrichment, while the CD8+ and CD4+ T cells underwent negative isolation. CDR3 length: 17 amino acids. Trimming stripped 4 bases from V and 0 bases from J, with 16 bases between. Per germline, CDR1 LGHDT and CDR2 YNNKEL (reference sequence). Study results and caveats: By the study's own acknowledgment, its TCR sequencing and HLA analysis included relatively few individuals.

Random hexamers primed reverse transcription of about 0.45 to 1 ug RNA. The TCR beta CDR3 was amplified by immunoSEQ multiplex PCR across 54 Vbeta, 13 Jbeta. TCRdb re-called the immunoSEQ multiplex PCR reads with MiXCR, one entry per CDR3 protein. Seen here are hundreds of thousands of distinct CDR3 sequences, about 95% observed once, and the top ten hold 0.095%. The chain joins TRBV3-1 to TRBJ2-1; no definite D call. What was sequenced was CD4+ T cells from PBMCs. This TCR was recovered from a human donor with multiple sclerosis. The CDR3 DNA sequence: TGTGCCAGCAGCCCAGCGACGTCCCCAACCTCCTACAATGAGCAGTTCTTC. As protein: CASSPATSPTSYNEQFF.